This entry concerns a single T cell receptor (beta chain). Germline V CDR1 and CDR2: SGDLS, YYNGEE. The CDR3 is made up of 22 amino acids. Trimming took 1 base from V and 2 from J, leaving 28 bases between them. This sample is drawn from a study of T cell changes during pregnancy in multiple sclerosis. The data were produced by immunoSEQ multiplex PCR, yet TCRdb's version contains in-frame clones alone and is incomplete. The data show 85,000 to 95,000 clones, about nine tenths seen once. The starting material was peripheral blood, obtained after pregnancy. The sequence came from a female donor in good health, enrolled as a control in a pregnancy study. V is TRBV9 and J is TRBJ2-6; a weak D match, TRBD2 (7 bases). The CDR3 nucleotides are TGTGCCAGCAGCGTATATGGAGGGGGGGTGGGAATAACAGGGACTGGGGCCAACGTCCTGACTTTC. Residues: CASSVYGGGVGITGTGANVLTF.